This T cell receptor beta chain stems from a study of human T cells and chemical hapten exposure (dated by TCRdb to the early 2020s). In terms of the full investigation: For sensitization, 2% DPC in acetone was applied to a roughly 2 cm by roughly 2 cm area of upper inner arm skin. Weekly therapeutic DPC doses were additionally applied to the scalp of patients throughout the approximately 23-week study period. Patch tests used Finn chambers with 0.01% DPC on the upper back, scored after 6 days by International Contact Dermatitis Research Group standards. Alopecia areata with under or over 50% scalp involvement, alopecia totalis and alopecia universalis were represented in the patient cohort, which was mostly female. Libraries were combined into a pool for sequencing, and differences in TCR yield between samples came mainly from small differences in library volumes within the pool. This study followed changes in the peripheral blood TCR repertoire in vivo during primary and secondary sensitization of alopecia patients to the hapten diphenylcyclopropenone (DPC). Blood samples were taken from patients before sensitization (week 0) and then at 2, 6 and about 24 weeks after DPC sensitization. Blood for TCR sequencing was provided by twenty-nine alopecia patients at one to four time points (pre-sensitization, 2, 6 and 24 weeks). Points the paper makes about the study in general: Compared with pre-sensitization or healthy control sets, expanded TCRs formed significantly more large CDR3 similarity clusters, which is consistent with antigen-driven responses. Repeated subsampling changed both the strength of the expansion versus patch-test correlation and the threshold at which that correlation became significant. Because all patients had alopecia, a presumed autoimmune disease, the immune response of the patients might differ from that of healthy individuals. DPC sensitization did not change how many TCRs were above 1 in 1000 frequency, and no evidence was found of alterations in global repertoire structure. Patch test score was positively correlated with the number of PT1 expanded TCRs, with significance at thresholds 8, 16 and 32 but not at 4.

A word on this clonotype: Which antigen it targets is not known. The sample holds no much larger clone one base away, and base qualities are not on file.

Library construction relied on RACE. The listed sequencing device is NextSeq 500. During library preparation, unique molecular identifiers were attached to individual cDNA molecules so that TCRs could be counted quantitatively and reproducibly. From each blood RNA sample, both TCR alpha and TCR beta chains were sequenced. Processing in the source paper ran as follows. The median number of TCRs per sample was 85,000 to 100,000, ranging from roughly 23,224 to 690,600. The Decombinator software suite was used to annotate V, J and CDR3 in the TCR reads. To make PS versus PT1 abundance plots, every sample was subsampled to the same number of TCRs (28,000). Expanded TCRs were defined as absent before sensitization and observed at least eight times at the 2-week time point. TCRdb itself trimmed the public reads at Q25 with fastp, ran MiXCR and retained productive beta chains. One record per CDR3 amino acid sequence lists the most common genes and DNA. The V and J calls shown here were made by TCRdb, not taken from the authors' results. The table for this sample lists under 450,000 distinct CDR3 sequences; about 6% of them were counted only once. The top ten constitute around 5.6% of the sample.

The germline V and J ends show losses of 6 bases and 5 bases respectively, and no gene match explains 10 bases of the junction. Reading the germline V gene gives CDR1 MNHEY and CDR2 SVGEGT. From the cysteine through the phenylalanine, the CDR3 covers 15 amino acids. The only DNA kept is the CDR3, 45 bases in frame from the first base. The time point label corresponds to: patch test 2, 6 weeks after DPC sensitization. The treatment or condition tag for this specimen amounts to: therapeutic diphenylcyclopropenone sensitization with weekly scalp DPC. At each patch-test visit, blood was drawn before the patch test was applied. To be eligible, patients had to be aged 18 to 70, diagnosed with alopecia and judged suitable for DPC therapy, while pregnant patients were excluded. Total RNA was extracted from unfractionated whole blood collected in Tempus Blood RNA tubes.

Here the chain combines TRBV6-2 or TRBV6-3 and TRBJ1-2; 9 central nucleotides agree with TRBD1. The sequence was collected from a woman aged 18-35 years with alopecia areata. Some clones in this sample may be carry-over from other donors' samples. Here the sequenced sample was whole blood, taken in connection with sensitization to the hapten diphenylcyclopropenone (DPC). In nucleotides, the sequence is TGTGCCAGCAGCTACCCGGACAGGGGAATTTATGGCTACACCTTC. It is translated as CASSYPDRGIYGYTF.